This T cell receptor (beta chain) was documented in a study of monozygotic twins with cystic fibrosis. In the study overall: Library input was 2.5 to 3.5 micrograms of fragmented DNA, with roughly 14 PCR cycles. Study-level points and caveats: The repertoire was suggested to be naive-dominated, clonality median around 0.0095. J usage was most co-twin-similar in 8 of 16 pairs, V in 13. Monozygotic CF twin pairs shared significantly more nucleotide-identical clonotypes than unrelated CF individuals did.

V lost 4 bases and J 5 bases, leaving 11 bases between the germline ends. The CDR3 is 13 residues long. The germline V gene has CDR1 SGHVS and CDR2 FNYEAQ. About this clone itself: Its antigen is as yet unknown.

Here immunoSEQ multiplex PCR was the method, and the copy in TCRdb shows in-frame clones only, minus some. The repertoire holds around 17,000 clones, with around 96% as singletons. This rearrangement joins TRBV7-6 to TRBJ2-5, with a possible D match to TRBD2 (6 bases). Sequenced material: blood. The receptor was derived from a girl aged 2-10 years with cystic fibrosis. As DNA, the CDR3 is TGTGCCAGCAGCTCCGGGGGTGCGGAGACCCAGTACTTC. Amino acids: CASSSGGAETQYF.